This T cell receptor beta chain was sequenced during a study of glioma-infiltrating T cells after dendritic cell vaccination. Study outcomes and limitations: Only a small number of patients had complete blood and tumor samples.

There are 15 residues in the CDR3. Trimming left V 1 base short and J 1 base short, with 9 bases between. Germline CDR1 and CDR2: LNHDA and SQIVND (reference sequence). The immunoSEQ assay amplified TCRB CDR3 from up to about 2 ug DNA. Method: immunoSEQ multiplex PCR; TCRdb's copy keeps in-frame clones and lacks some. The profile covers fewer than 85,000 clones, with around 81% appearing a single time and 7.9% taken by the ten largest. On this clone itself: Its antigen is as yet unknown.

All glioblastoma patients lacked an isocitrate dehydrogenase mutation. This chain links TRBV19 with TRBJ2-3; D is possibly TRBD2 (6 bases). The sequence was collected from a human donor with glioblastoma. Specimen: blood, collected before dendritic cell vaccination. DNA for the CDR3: TGTGCCAGTAGTATAGCGAAGCGGGGCACAGATACGCAGTATTTT. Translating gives CASSIAKRGTDTQYF.